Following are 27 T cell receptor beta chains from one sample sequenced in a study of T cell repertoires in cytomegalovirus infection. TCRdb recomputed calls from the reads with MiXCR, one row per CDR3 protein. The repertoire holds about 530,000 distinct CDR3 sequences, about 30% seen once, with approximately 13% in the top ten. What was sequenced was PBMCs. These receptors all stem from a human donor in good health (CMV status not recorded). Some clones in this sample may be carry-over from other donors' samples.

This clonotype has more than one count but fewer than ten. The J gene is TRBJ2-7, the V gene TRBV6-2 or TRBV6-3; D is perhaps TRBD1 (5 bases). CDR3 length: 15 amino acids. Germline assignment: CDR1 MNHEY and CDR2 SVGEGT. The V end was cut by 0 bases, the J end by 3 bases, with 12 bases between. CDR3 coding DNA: TGTGCCAGCAGTTACTCTTCAGGGTCCGTCTACGAGCAGTACTTC. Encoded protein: CASSYSSGSVYEQYF.

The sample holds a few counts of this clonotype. This CDR3 is CASSHLRDISIVTEAFF. DNA of the CDR3: TGTGCCAGCAGCCACCTCCGGGACATCTCAATCGTCACTGAAGCTTTCTTT. The rearrangement uses TRBV7-9 and TRBJ1-1; maybe TRBD1 (6 bases). Trimming pared 5 bases from V and 4 bases from J, leaving 23 bases between. CDR1 is SEHNR and CDR2 is FQNEAQ in the germline V gene (reference sequence). The CDR3 extends over 17 amino acids.

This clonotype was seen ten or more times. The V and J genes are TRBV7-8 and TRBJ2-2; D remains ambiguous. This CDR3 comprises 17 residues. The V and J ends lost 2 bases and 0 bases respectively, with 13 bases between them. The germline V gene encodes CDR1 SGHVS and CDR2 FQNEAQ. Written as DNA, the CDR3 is TGTGCCAGCAGCTTACGACGGTCTATCTCGAACACCGGGGAGCTGTTTTTT. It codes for CASSLRRSISNTGELFF.

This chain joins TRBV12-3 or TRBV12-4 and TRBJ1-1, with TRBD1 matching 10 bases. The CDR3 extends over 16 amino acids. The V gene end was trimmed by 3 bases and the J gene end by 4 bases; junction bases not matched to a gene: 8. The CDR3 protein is CASSLTGGQSGTEAFF. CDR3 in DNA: TGTGCCAGCAGTTTGACAGGGGGCCAATCAGGCACTGAAGCTTTCTTT.

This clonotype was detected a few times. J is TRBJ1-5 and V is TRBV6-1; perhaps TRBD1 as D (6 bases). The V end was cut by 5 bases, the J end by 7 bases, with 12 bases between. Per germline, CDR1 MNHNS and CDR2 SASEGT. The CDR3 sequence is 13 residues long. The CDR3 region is CASSTGTRQPQHF. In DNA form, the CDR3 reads TGTGCCAGCAGTACAGGGACTCGACAGCCCCAGCATTTT.

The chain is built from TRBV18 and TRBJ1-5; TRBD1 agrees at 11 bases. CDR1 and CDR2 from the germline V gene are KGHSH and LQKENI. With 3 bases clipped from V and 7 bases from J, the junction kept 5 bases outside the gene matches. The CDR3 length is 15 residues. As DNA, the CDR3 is TGTGCCAGCTCACCTCCCGGACAGGGGGCGCAGCCCCAGCATTTT. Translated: CASSPPGQGAQPQHF.

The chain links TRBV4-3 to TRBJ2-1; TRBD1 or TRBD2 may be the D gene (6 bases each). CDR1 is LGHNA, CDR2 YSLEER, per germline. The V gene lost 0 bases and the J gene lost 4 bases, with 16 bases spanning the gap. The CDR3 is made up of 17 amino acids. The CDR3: CASSQDGGGRVYNEQFF. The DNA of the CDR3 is TGCGCCAGCAGCCAAGATGGTGGGGGGCGCGTTTACAATGAGCAGTTCTTC.

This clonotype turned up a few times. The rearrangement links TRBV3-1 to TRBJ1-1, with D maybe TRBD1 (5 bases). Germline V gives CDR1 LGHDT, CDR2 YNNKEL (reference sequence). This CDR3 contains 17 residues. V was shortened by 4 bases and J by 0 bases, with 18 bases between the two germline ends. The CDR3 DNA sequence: TGTGCCAGCAGCCCCGCACGGGGACTCAAGGTGAACACTGAAGCTTTCTTT. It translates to CASSPARGLKVNTEAFF.

The CDR3 nucleotides read TGCAGTGCCCCGCGGGGCGAGAACACTGAAGCTTTCTTT. Amino acid sequence: CSAPRGENTEAFF. The chain uses TRBV20-1 and TRBJ1-1; TRBD1 is a possible D gene (5 bases). CDR3 size: 13 residues. Trimming pared 6 bases from V and 1 base from J, leaving 12 bases between. Germline V gene data show CDR1 as DFQATT and CDR2 as SNEGSKA (reference sequence).

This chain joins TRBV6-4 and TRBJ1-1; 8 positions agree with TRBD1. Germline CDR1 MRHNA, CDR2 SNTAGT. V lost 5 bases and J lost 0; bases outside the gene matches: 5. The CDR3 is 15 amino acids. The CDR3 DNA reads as TGTGCCAGCAGTACGGGACAGGACATGAACACTGAAGCTTTCTTT. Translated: CASSTGQDMNTEAFF.

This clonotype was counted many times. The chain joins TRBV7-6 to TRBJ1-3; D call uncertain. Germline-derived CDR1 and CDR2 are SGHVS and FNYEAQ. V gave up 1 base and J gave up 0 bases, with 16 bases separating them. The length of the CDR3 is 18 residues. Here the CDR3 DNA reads TGTGCCAGCAGCTTAGAATTGGGCAGGCCGAGCTCTGGAAACACCATATATTTT. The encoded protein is CASSLELGRPSSGNTIYF.

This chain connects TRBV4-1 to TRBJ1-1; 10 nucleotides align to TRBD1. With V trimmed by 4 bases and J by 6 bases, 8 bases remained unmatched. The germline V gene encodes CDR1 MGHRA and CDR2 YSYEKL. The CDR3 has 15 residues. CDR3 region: CASSLFGTGVPEAFF. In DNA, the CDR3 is TGCGCCAGCAGCCTCTTCGGGACAGGGGTTCCTGAAGCTTTCTTT.

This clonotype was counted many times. CDR3: CASSLVSTYEQYV. CDR3 sequence (DNA): TGTGCCAGCAGCTTAGTGTCTACCTACGAGCAGTACGTC. This chain joins TRBV7-2 and TRBJ2-7; D call uncertain. CDR3 length: 13 amino acids. Germline V gene sequence: CDR1 SGHTA, CDR2 FQGNSA. Trimming took 1 base from V and 2 from J, leaving 6 bases between them.

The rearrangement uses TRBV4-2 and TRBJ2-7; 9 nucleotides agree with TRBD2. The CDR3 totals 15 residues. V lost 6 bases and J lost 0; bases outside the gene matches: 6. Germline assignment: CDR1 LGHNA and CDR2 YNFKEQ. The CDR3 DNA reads TGTGCCAGCAGTCCCCGAGCGGGAGGCTCCTACGAGCAGTACTTC. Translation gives CASSPRAGGSYEQYF.

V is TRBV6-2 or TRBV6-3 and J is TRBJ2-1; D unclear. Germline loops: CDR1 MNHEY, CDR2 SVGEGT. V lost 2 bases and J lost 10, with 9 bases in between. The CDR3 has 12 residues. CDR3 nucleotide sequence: TGTGCCAGCAGTTACCTAAGATTAGAGCAGTTCTTC. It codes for CASSYLRLEQFF.

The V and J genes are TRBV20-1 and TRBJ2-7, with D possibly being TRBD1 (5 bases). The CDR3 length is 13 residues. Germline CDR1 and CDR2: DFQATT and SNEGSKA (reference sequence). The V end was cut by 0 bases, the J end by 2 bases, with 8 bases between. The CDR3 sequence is CSARDSRAYEQYF. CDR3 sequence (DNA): TGCAGTGCTAGAGATAGCAGGGCCTACGAGCAGTACTTC.

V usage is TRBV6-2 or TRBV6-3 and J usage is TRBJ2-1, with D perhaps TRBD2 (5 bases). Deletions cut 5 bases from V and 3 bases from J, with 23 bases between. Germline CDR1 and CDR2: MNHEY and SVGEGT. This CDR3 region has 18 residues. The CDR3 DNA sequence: TGTGCCAGCAGTCCCGGCCACGCTAGCAGCGTTAACTACAATGAGCAGTTCTTC. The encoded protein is CASSPGHASSVNYNEQFF.

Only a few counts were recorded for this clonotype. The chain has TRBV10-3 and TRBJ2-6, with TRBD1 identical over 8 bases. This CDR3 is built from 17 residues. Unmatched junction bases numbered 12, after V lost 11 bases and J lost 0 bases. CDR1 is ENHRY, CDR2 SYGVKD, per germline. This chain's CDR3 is CAASQGVALSGANVLTF. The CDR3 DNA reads TGTGCCGCCTCACAGGGGGTCGCCCTCTCTGGGGCCAACGTCCTGACTTTC.

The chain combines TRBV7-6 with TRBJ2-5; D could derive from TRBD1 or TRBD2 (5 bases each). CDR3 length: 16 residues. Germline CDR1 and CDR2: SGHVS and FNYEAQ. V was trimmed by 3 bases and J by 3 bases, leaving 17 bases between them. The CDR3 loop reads CASSFYLVGGEETQYF. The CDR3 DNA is TGTGCCAGCAGCTTTTATTTGGTTGGGGGAGAAGAGACCCAGTACTTC.

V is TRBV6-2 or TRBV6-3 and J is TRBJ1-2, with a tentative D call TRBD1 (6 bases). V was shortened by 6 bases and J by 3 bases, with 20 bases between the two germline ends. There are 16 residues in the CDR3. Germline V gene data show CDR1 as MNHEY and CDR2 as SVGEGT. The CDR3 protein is CASRTTTGSKDYGYTF. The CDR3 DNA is TGTGCCAGCAGGACCACCACAGGGAGCAAGGACTATGGCTACACCTTC.

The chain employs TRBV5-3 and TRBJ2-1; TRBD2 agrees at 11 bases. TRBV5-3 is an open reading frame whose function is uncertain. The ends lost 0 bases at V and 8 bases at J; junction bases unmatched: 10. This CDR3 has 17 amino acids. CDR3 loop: CARSLASGRTRLDEQFF. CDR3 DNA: TGTGCCAGAAGCTTGGCTAGCGGGAGGACTCGACTCGATGAGCAGTTCTTC.

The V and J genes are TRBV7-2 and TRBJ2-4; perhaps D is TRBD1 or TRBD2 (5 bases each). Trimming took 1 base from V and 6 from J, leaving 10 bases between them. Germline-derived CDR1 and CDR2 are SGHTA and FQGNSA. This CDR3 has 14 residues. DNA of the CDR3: TGTGCCAGCAGCTTAGATTGGGGGACAAACATTCAGTACTTC. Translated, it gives CASSLDWGTNIQYF.

The CDR3 region is CASSSRVAGANVLTF. The CDR3 DNA reads as TGTGCCAGCAGCTCTAGGGTGGCTGGGGCCAACGTCCTGACTTTC. This chain uses TRBV11-3 with TRBJ2-6; no clear D. The ends were cut back, 4 bases at V and 2 bases at J, with 9 bases in the middle. The germline V gene encodes CDR1 SGHNT and CDR2 YENEEA. The CDR3 is 15 amino acids. The full variable domain, its missing parts supplied by reference TRBV11-3 and TRBJ2-6, is EAGVVQSPRYKIIEKKQPVAFWCNPISGHNTLYWYLQNLGQGPELLIRYENEEAVDDSQLPKDRFSAERLKGVDSTLKIQPAELGDSAVYLCASSSRVAGANVLTFGAGSRLTVL.

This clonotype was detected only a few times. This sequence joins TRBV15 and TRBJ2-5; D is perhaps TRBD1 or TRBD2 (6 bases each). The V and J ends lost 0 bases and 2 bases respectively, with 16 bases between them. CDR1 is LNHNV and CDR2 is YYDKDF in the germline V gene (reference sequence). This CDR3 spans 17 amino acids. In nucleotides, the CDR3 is TGTGCCACCAGCAGAGATCTGGGGCAGGGGAGGCAAGAGACCCAGTACTTC. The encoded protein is CATSRDLGQGRQETQYF. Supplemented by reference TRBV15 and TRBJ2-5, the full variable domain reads DAMVIQNPRYQVTQFGKPVTLSCSQTLNHNVMYWYQQKSSQAPKLLFHYYDKDFNNEADTPDNFQSRRPNTSFCFLDIRSPGLGDTAMYLCATSRDLGQGRQETQYFGPGTRLLVL.

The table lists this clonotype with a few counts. The DNA for the CDR3 is TGCGCCAGCAGCCAAGACCCGAGCGGGAGCTTATTCAATGAGCAGTTCTTC. Translating it yields CASSQDPSGSLFNEQFF. The chain combines TRBV4-1 with TRBJ2-1; 8 bases agree with TRBD2. Looked up from germline, CDR1 is MGHRA and CDR2 is YSYEKL. V shed 0 bases and J 6 bases; nucleotides not matched to a gene: 10. The CDR3 is 17 residues long.

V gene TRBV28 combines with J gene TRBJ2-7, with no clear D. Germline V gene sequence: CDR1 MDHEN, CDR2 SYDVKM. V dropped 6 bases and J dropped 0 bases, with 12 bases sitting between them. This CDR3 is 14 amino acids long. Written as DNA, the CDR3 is TGTGCCAGCAGCCCCATACAGAACTCCTACGAGCAGTACTTC. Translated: CASSPIQNSYEQYF.

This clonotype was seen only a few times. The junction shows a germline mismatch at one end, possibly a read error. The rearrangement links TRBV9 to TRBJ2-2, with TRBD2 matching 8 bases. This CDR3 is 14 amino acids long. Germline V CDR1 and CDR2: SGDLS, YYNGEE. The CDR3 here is CASNVAGPSGELFF. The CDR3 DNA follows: TGTGCCAGCAACGTAGCGGGACCATCCGGGGAGCTGTTTTTT.